The clone carrying this T cell receptor beta chain was observed a handful of times. This record comes from a study of T-cell reconstitution after alpha-beta-depleted transplantation in children. The TCRbeta library incorporated unique molecular identifiers. TCRdb ran MiXCR on the PCR reads and lists one entry per CDR3 protein. The profile shows 200,000 to 300,000 distinct CDR3 sequences, more than 10% of them singletons. V shed 4 bases and J 5 bases; nucleotides not matched to a gene: 10. The CDR3 has 16 amino acids. CDR1 and CDR2 (germline): LGHNA, YNFKEQ. The specimen comprised PBMCs from the stem cell graft donor, sampled from the stem cell graft. The V gene is TRBV4-2, the J gene TRBJ2-1, with 8 bases lining up with TRBD1. The TCR originated in a human donor who donated a stem cell graft to a child with acute lymphoblastic leukemia. CDR3 coding DNA: TGTGCCAGCAGCCCCCGGCGGGACAGGCTCGACAATGAGCAGTTCTTC. Translation: CASSPRRDRLDNEQFF.